One and the same sample provided the 16 T cell receptor beta chains below, sequenced in a study of T cells in Graves' hyperthyroidism and ophthalmopathy (dated by TCRdb to the late 2010s). The library was built by means of multiplex PCR. The data were produced on an Illumina HiSeq 2000. The TCR beta CDR3 regions were amplified from RNA transcripts. The TCR CDR3 was subjected to a first round of RT-PCR using the HTBI primer set and the Qiagen OneStep RT-PCR kit. The public reads were reprocessed in TCRdb via fastp at Q25 and MiXCR, keeping in-frame beta chains. Entries that share a CDR3 protein sequence are merged under the most common genes and DNA. In all, the sample holds roughly 500,000 distinct CDR3 sequences, and roughly 45% of those were seen once. Approximately 44% of the sample goes to the ten largest clones. Sequencing was performed on peripheral blood or thyroid tissue (not recorded which). Every receptor here comes from an adult woman with Graves' disease, either hyperthyroidism or ophthalmopathy (not recorded which).

Remarks on this clonotype: This may stem from a read error, because a much larger clone lies one nucleotide away. V gene TRBV5-1 combines with J gene TRBJ2-2; 8 bases are shared with TRBD1. The germline CDR1 and CDR2 sequences are SGHRS and YFSETQ. The V segment lost 5 bases and the J segment 4 bases; nucleotides outside the gene matches: 4. The CDR3 extends over 14 amino acids. The CDR3 loop reads CASSYDRGTGELFF. In DNA, the CDR3 is TGCGCCAGCAGTTACGACAGGGGCACCGGGGAGCTGTTTTTT.

The V gene is TRBV9, the J gene TRBJ2-5; D is perhaps TRBD1 (5 bases). Germline CDR1 SGDLS, CDR2 YYNGEE. This CDR3 contains 14 residues. Deletions cut 0 bases from V and 5 bases from J, with 11 bases between. The CDR3 DNA is TGTGCCAGCAGCGTAGGGACAAGATATGAGACCCAGTACTTC. This encodes CASSVGTRYETQYF. The whole variable domain, remainder taken from reference TRBV9 and TRBJ2-5, is DSGVTQTPKHLITATGQRVTLRCSPRSGDLSVYWYQQSLDQGLQFLIQYYNGEERAKGNILERFSAQQFPDLHSELNLSSLELGDSALYFCASSVGTRYETQYFGPGTRLLVL.

This rearrangement joins TRBV9 to TRBJ2-7; possibly TRBD1 or TRBD2 for D (5 bases each). Germline V gives CDR1 SGDLS, CDR2 YYNGEE. V shed 2 bases and J shed 4 bases, with 10 bases lying between them. The CDR3 sequence is 13 residues long. The CDR3 sequence is CASSVGDEYEQYF. In DNA form, the CDR3 reads TGTGCCAGCAGCGTGGGGGACGAGTACGAGCAGTACTTC.

The chain couples TRBV24-1 to TRBJ1-2, with 8 bases that match TRBD1. V gave up 0 bases and J gave up 8 bases; unmatched junction bases: 10. Germline V gene data show CDR1 as KGHDR and CDR2 as SFDVKD. This CDR3 comprises 16 residues. CDR3 nucleotide sequence: TGTGCCACCAGTGATTTGCTTCGGACAGGGCTGTTCGGCTACACCTTC. It yields the protein CATSDLLRTGLFGYTF.

The rearrangement links TRBV10-3 to TRBJ1-5, with D perhaps matching TRBD1 (6 bases). This CDR3 has 18 amino acids. Germline V gene data show CDR1 as ENHRY and CDR2 as SYGVKD. Trimming cost V 0 bases and J 4 bases, with 19 bases left between them. CDR3 sequence reads: CAISESMIPSRGNQPQHF. CDR3 DNA: TGTGCCATCAGTGAGTCGATGATCCCGAGCAGGGGAAATCAGCCCCAGCATTTT.

This clonotype was recorded only once. The chain is built from TRBV10-3 and TRBJ1-6, with TRBD1 matching over 8 bases. The CDR3 sequence is 21 residues long. The V gene's germline CDR1 is ENHRY and CDR2 SYGVKD. Trimming cost V 3 bases and J 0 bases; bases outside gene matches: 16. The CDR3 reads CAISDTRQGRPTSSYNSPLHF. The CDR3 bases are TGTGCCATCAGTGATACCCGACAGGGGAGACCAACGAGCTCCTATAATTCACCCCTCCACTTT.

A word on this clonotype: This may arise from a read error, as a much more abundant clone is one base away. The chain couples TRBV12-3 or TRBV12-4 to TRBJ1-2, with D perhaps TRBD1 (5 bases). The CDR3 runs 14 residues. Deletions cut 8 bases from V and 4 bases from J, with 17 bases between. CDR3 DNA: TGTGCCAGCCGACATGGGGCCCCTAGCTATGGCTACACCTTC. Protein sequence: CASRHGAPSYGYTF.

The chain recombines TRBV7-8 with TRBJ1-5; the match to TRBD1 covers 7 bases. Trimming took 6 bases from V and 1 from J; bases not matched to a gene: 9. This CDR3 has 16 amino acids. CDR1 SGHVS and CDR2 FQNEAQ come from the germline V gene. The CDR3 nucleotides read TGTGCCAGCAGTCCCTCGGGACAGACCAGCAATCAGCCCCAGCATTTT. Protein: CASSPSGQTSNQPQHF.

The table lists this clonotype with many counts. The chain recombines TRBV20-1 with TRBJ1-5, with 7 positions matching TRBD1. There are 14 residues in the CDR3. From germline, CDR1 is DFQATT and CDR2 SNEGSKA (reference sequence). V shed 2 bases, J shed 7 bases, and the junction held 8 bases outside the gene matches. In DNA form, the CDR3 reads TGCAGTGCTAGACGTTCAGGGGGAATGCAGCCCCAGCATTTT. Residues: CSARRSGGMQPQHF.

This clonotype was seen more than once but under ten times. A read error may explain this, as a much larger clone is one base away. This chain joins TRBV19 and TRBJ2-2; 7 bases match TRBD2. Germline V gene sequence: CDR1 LNHDA, CDR2 SQIVND (reference sequence). The CDR3 loop spans 15 amino acids. In DNA form, the CDR3 reads TGTGCCAGTAGCCTTAGGCCGGGGAGGGGCGGGGAGCTGCTTTTT. Translating it yields CASSLRPGRGGELLF.

This clonotype was recorded many times. This chain connects TRBV20-1 to TRBJ1-2, with 7 bases that match TRBD1. The CDR3 has 14 residues. V shed 5 bases, J shed 3 bases, and the junction held 9 bases outside the gene matches. Germline assignment: CDR1 DFQATT and CDR2 SNEGSKA (reference sequence). The CDR3 spells CSAVLGQSYYGYTF. Here the CDR3 DNA reads TGCAGTGCTGTACTGGGACAGAGCTACTATGGCTACACCTTC.

This clonotype was detected many times. This chain links TRBV4-2 with TRBJ2-7; D not resolved. The germline V and J ends were trimmed by 0 bases and 0 bases, with 9 bases remaining between them. The CDR3 extends over 15 amino acids. Germline V gene sequence: CDR1 LGHNA, CDR2 YNFKEQ. CDR3 residues: CASSQDHGSSYEQYF. The DNA of the CDR3 is TGTGCCAGCAGCCAAGATCACGGAAGCTCCTACGAGCAGTACTTC.

This clonotype was seen ten or more times. The gene calls are TRBV7-9 and TRBJ1-4; 7 nucleotides agree with TRBD1. CDR1 SEHNR and CDR2 FQNEAQ come from the germline V gene (reference sequence). This CDR3 has 13 amino acids. With V trimmed by 5 bases and J by 8 bases, 5 bases remained unmatched. Here the CDR3 DNA reads TGTGCCAGCAGCCCAACAGGGGTAGAAAAACTGTTTTTT. This sequence encodes CASSPTGVEKLFF.

The CDR3 reads CASSPYAGSNTGELFF. The CDR3 DNA follows: TGTGCCAGCAGCCCCTACGCGGGGTCGAACACCGGGGAGCTGTTTTTT. V usage is TRBV6-5 and J usage is TRBJ2-2; the D gene is possibly TRBD2 (6 bases). The CDR3 is 16 amino acids. In germline, CDR1 is MNHEY, CDR2 SVGAGI. V was clipped by 6 bases and J by 0 bases, with 14 bases between them.

The V and J genes are TRBV15 and TRBJ1-1; the D is unclear. Germline V gene lookup returns CDR1 LNHNV and CDR2 YYDKDF (reference sequence). Trimming pared 4 bases from V and 4 bases from J, leaving 13 bases between. The CDR3 has 14 amino acids. CDR3 sequence: CATSTGGWSTEAFF. CDR3 coding DNA: TGTGCCACCAGCACGGGAGGCTGGAGCACTGAAGCTTTCTTT.

V is TRBV9 and J is TRBJ2-7; D unresolved. The CDR3 contains 15 residues. Trimming took 4 bases from V and 0 from J, leaving 14 bases between them. Germline lookup yields CDR1 SGDLS and CDR2 YYNGEE. CDR3 coding DNA: TGTGCCAGCAGCTCGATGCCTGGGATCTCCTACGAGCAGTACTTC. Protein sequence: CASSSMPGISYEQYF.